The 27 T cell receptor beta chains below all came from one sample that was sequenced in a study of shared clonotypes between healthy human individuals. Profiling relied on immunoSEQ multiplex PCR, and the TCRdb table lists in-frame clones only, not all of them. The sample has some 790,000 clones, roughly 72% seen once. Input material: memory CD4+ T cells sorted from blood. Subset: CD45RA-negative fraction. The receptor set was obtained from a woman between 25 and 40 years old in good health.

The chain links TRBV28 to TRBJ1-2; D unclear. Per germline, CDR1 MDHEN and CDR2 SYDVKM. The V end lost 4 bases, the J end lost 2 bases, and 11 bases lay between the germline ends. CDR3 length equals 14 residues. The DNA of the CDR3 is TGTGCCAGCAGTTCCCCCAGCGGAAACTATGGCTACACCTTC. As protein: CASSSPSGNYGYTF.

The chain couples TRBV7-8 to TRBJ2-6; D gene uncertain. Germline V gene data show CDR1 as SGHVS and CDR2 as FQNEAQ. CDR3 length: 16 amino acids. V lost 5 bases, J lost 0 bases, and 11 bases lay in between. CDR3 bases: TGTGCCAGCAGCCGTGACGCCTACTCTGGGGCCAACGTCCTGACTTTC. Translation gives CASSRDAYSGANVLTF.

This clone turned up a few times. The chain combines TRBV6-5 with TRBJ2-2, with D unclear. V was shortened by 7 bases and J by 4 bases, with 7 bases between the two germline ends. Germline lookup yields CDR1 MNHEY and CDR2 SVGAGI. CDR3 length: 12 residues. For the CDR3, the DNA is TGTGCCAGCACCAAGAGCACCGGGGAGCTGTTTTTT. This codes for CASTKSTGELFF.

This chain connects TRBV10-2 to TRBJ2-6; D possibly corresponds to TRBD2 (6 bases). The CDR3 has 15 residues. The germline V gene has CDR1 WSHSY and CDR2 SAAADI. Deletions cut 3 bases from V and 2 bases from J, with 8 bases between. The CDR3 sequence is CASSDWGAGANVLTF. The CDR3 bases are TGCGCCAGCAGTGATTGGGGGGCTGGGGCCAACGTCCTGACTTTC.

This chain links TRBV6-5 with TRBJ2-2; TRBD1 aligns across 7 bases. The germline V gene encodes CDR1 MNHEY and CDR2 SVGAGI. The CDR3 is 15 residues long. V shed 4 bases and J 5 bases; nucleotides not matched to a gene: 7. The CDR3 nucleotides read TGTGCCAGCAGTTCGCGACAGGGAAGGACCGGGGAGCTGTTTTTT. Translated: CASSSRQGRTGELFF.

There are a few counts of this clone. This chain links TRBV5-1 with TRBJ2-3; 8 bases match TRBD1. Germline loops: CDR1 SGHRS, CDR2 YFSETQ. V dropped 4 bases and J dropped 6; count of bases not matched to a gene: 7. This CDR3 is 14 amino acids long. CDR3 in amino acids: CASSPGQESDTQYF. In nucleotides, the CDR3 is TGCGCCAGCAGCCCGGGACAGGAGTCGGATACGCAGTATTTT.

This chain's CDR3 is CASSYVIRGEQYF. The DNA of the CDR3 is TGTGCCAGCAGTTACGTTATTCGGGGGGAGCAGTACTTC. The chain uses TRBV6-5 and TRBJ2-7; maybe TRBD2 (6 bases). Germline V CDR1 and CDR2: MNHEY, SVGAGI. This CDR3 is built from 13 residues. V gave up 2 bases and J gave up 7 bases, with 12 bases separating them.

The rearrangement links TRBV18 to TRBJ1-2; possibly TRBD1 for D (5 bases). V lost 3 bases to trimming and J lost 0 bases, with 14 bases between them. The CDR3 is 16 residues long. Germline V CDR1 and CDR2: KGHSH, LQKENI. The CDR3 protein is CASSPLSREANYGYTF. DNA of the CDR3: TGTGCCAGCTCACCCCTAAGCAGGGAGGCTAACTATGGCTACACCTTC.

The genes are TRBV28 and TRBJ2-4, with 7 bases fitting TRBD1. The germline gives CDR1 MDHEN, CDR2 SYDVKM. The CDR3 spans 14 residues. The V and J ends lost 5 bases and 7 bases, in that order; junction bases with no gene match: 8. The DNA for the CDR3 is TGTGCCAGCAGTACAATGACAGGGACCAACATTCAGTACTTC. Translated: CASSTMTGTNIQYF.

The gene calls are TRBV11-2 and TRBJ1-5; D may be TRBD1 (5 bases). Trimming left V 0 bases short and J 1 base short, with 10 bases between. The CDR3 runs to 16 residues. Looked up from germline, CDR1 is SGHAT and CDR2 is FQNNGV. The CDR3 here is CASSLEGVGSNQPQHF. Written as DNA, the CDR3 is TGTGCCAGCAGCTTAGAGGGGGTCGGAAGCAATCAGCCCCAGCATTTT.

The chain employs TRBV7-8 and TRBJ2-2; a weak D match, TRBD1 (6 bases). The CDR3 runs to 16 residues. In germline, CDR1 is SGHVS, CDR2 FQNEAQ. Trimming shortened V by 2 bases and J by 0 bases, and 10 bases separated the two germline ends. In DNA, the CDR3 is TGTGCCAGCAGCTTAAGGGACAACCCGAACACCGGGGAGCTGTTTTTT. This translates into CASSLRDNPNTGELFF.

The rearrangement joins TRBV30 to TRBJ1-3; unclear D gene. Germline values: CDR1 GTSNPN, CDR2 SVGIG (reference sequence). The CDR3 is 13 amino acids. The V end lost 4 bases, the J end lost 0 bases, and 7 bases lay between the germline ends. The CDR3 nucleotides read TGTGCCTGGAAAGTCCTCTCTGGAAACACCATATATTTT. Encoded protein: CAWKVLSGNTIYF.

The genes are TRBV7-2 and TRBJ2-6, with TRBD1 matching 7 bases. V shed 4 bases, J shed 0 bases, and the junction held 9 bases outside the gene matches. Germline V gene lookup returns CDR1 SGHTA and CDR2 FQGNSA. The length of the CDR3 is 18 residues. Written as DNA, the CDR3 is TGTGCCAGCAGCTCTCCGGGACAGTCCTTCTCTGGGGCCAACGTCCTGACTTTC. Its translation is CASSSPGQSFSGANVLTF.

The chain uses TRBV28 and TRBJ2-7; TRBD2 agrees at 9 bases. V trimming: 3 bases; J trimming: 3 bases; junction bases outside the gene matches: 3. The CDR3 is 14 residues long. CDR1 and CDR2 from the germline V gene are MDHEN and SYDVKM. The CDR3 loop is CASSLRGGFYEQYF. Here the CDR3 DNA reads TGTGCCAGCAGTTTGCGGGGGGGGTTCTACGAGCAGTACTTC.

The chain employs TRBV2 and TRBJ2-3; D uncertain. Germline-derived CDR1 and CDR2 are SNHLY and FYNNEI. V lost 4 bases to trimming and J lost 7 bases, with 9 bases between them. The CDR3 runs 12 residues. The CDR3 spells CASSAGVNTQYF. The CDR3 DNA reads as TGTGCCAGCAGTGCAGGAGTCAATACGCAGTATTTT. The variable domain in full, completed from reference TRBV2 and TRBJ2-3, reads EPEVTQTPSHQVTQMGQEVILRCVPISNHLYFYWYRQILGQKVEFLVSFYNNEISEKSEIFDDQFSVERPDGSNFTLKIRSTKLEDSAMYFCASSAGVNTQYFGPGTRLTVL.

This chain joins TRBV6-6 and TRBJ2-3, with D unresolved. The CDR3 is 13 residues long. From germline, CDR1 is MNHNY and CDR2 SVGAGI (reference sequence). V lost 7 bases, J lost 4 bases, and 12 bases lay in between. The CDR3 DNA follows: TGTGCCAGCACTCTCTCTCGGGCAGATACGCAGTATTTT. Translation gives CASTLSRADTQYF.

The chain links TRBV28 to TRBJ1-1; D unclear. V was shortened by 2 bases and J by 0 bases, with 4 bases between the two germline ends. CDR1 is MDHEN, CDR2 SYDVKM, per germline. This CDR3 region has 13 residues. The CDR3, as DNA: TGTGCCAGCAGTTTACCCCTGAACACTGAAGCTTTCTTT. This sequence encodes CASSLPLNTEAFF.

CDR3 sequence: CATREQQGGRNIQYF. In DNA, the CDR3 is TGTGCCACCCGGGAACAACAGGGCGGGAGAAACATTCAGTACTTC. The V and J genes are TRBV28 and TRBJ2-4; weak D call: TRBD2 (7 bases). The germline V and J ends were trimmed by 10 bases and 6 bases, with 22 bases remaining between them. Germline values: CDR1 MDHEN, CDR2 SYDVKM. The CDR3 is 15 residues long.

The chain recombines TRBV7-9 with TRBJ1-4, with unresolved D. CDR1 and CDR2 from the germline V gene are SEHNR and FQNEAQ (reference sequence). Trimming removed 2 bases at V and 4 bases at J, with 5 bases between. The CDR3 runs to 13 residues. The CDR3 nucleotides read TGTGCCAGCAGCTTATTGAGTAATGAAAAACTGTTTTTT. Its protein product is CASSLLSNEKLFF.

The gene calls are TRBV18 and TRBJ2-7; D gene uncertain. The CDR3 is 14 residues long. Trimming stripped 0 bases from V and 5 bases from J, with 11 bases between. CDR1 is KGHSH, CDR2 LQKENI, per germline. This chain's CDR3 is CASSPPGRANEQYF. CDR3 in DNA: TGTGCCAGCTCACCACCCGGTCGGGCTAACGAGCAGTACTTC.

This clone is a singleton in its sample. The chain carries TRBV5-6 and TRBJ1-1; D remains unclear. The V gene lost 6 bases and the J gene lost 7 bases, with 22 bases spanning the gap. Germline lookup yields CDR1 SGHDT and CDR2 YYEEEE. The CDR3 runs 15 residues. The DNA of the CDR3 is TGTGCCAGCATTCGCTGGGCCGGTGTCAACGGTGAAGCTTTCTTT. Translation gives CASIRWAGVNGEAFF. The entire variable domain, with the rest obtained from reference TRBV5-6 and TRBJ1-1, is as follows: DAGVTQSPTHLIKTRGQQVTLRCSPKSGHDTVSWYQQALGQGPQFIFQYYEEEERQRGNFPDRFSGHQFPNYSSELNVNALLLGDSALYLCASIRWAGVNGEAFFGQGTRLTVV.

This sequence joins TRBV6-4 and TRBJ2-2; TRBD2 matches 10 bases. Germline trimming cut 5 bases from V and 6 bases from J; bases unmatched to any gene: 12. The CDR3 totals 17 residues. The germline V gene encodes CDR1 MRHNA and CDR2 SNTAGT. CDR3 sequence reads: CASSRVREREGPGELFF. In DNA form, the CDR3 reads TGTGCCAGCAGTAGGGTAAGAGAGCGGGAGGGCCCCGGGGAGCTGTTTTTT.

This chain uses TRBV10-1 with TRBJ2-2, with D unclear. Looked up from germline, CDR1 is WNHNN and CDR2 is SYGVQD (reference sequence). This CDR3 contains 14 residues. Trimming took 0 bases from V and 4 from J, leaving 6 bases between them. The CDR3 coding sequence is TGCGCCAGCAGTGAGTCGATTGCCACCGGGGAGCTGTTTTTT. Protein sequence: CASSESIATGELFF.

The J gene is TRBJ2-7, the V gene TRBV6-5, with a tentative D call TRBD1 (5 bases). The length of the CDR3 is 15 residues. Germline CDR1 MNHEY, CDR2 SVGAGI. V lost 0 bases to trimming and J lost 6 bases, with 15 bases between them. The chain's CDR3 is CASSYSIYGASEQYF. The CDR3 region has the DNA TGTGCCAGCAGTTACTCGATTTATGGGGCATCCGAGCAGTACTTC.

This clone was seen a few times. The chain links TRBV5-1 to TRBJ2-2; the match to TRBD1 covers 8 bases. Germline trimming cut 4 bases from V and 3 bases from J; bases unmatched to any gene: 8. Per the germline V gene, CDR1 is SGHRS and CDR2 is YFSETQ. The CDR3 consists of 16 residues. This CDR3 reads CASSIGQGWYTGELFF. For the CDR3, the DNA is TGCGCCAGCAGCATCGGACAGGGTTGGTACACCGGGGAGCTGTTTTTT.

This clone has more than one count but fewer than ten. The CDR3 spells CASCGLAGVNEQFF. CDR3 DNA: TGTGCCAGCTGCGGACTAGCGGGAGTTAATGAGCAGTTCTTC. The chain uses TRBV2 and TRBJ2-1, with 13 bases matching TRBD2. Germline V gene lookup returns CDR1 SNHLY and CDR2 FYNNEI. J gave up 7 bases and V 8 bases, and 5 bases lay outside the gene matches. The CDR3 is made up of 14 amino acids.

A note on this clone: Within the sample, other DNA sequences also encode this same CDR3. The rearrangement joins TRBV18 to TRBJ1-2; weak D call: TRBD1 (5 bases). The CDR3 contains 13 residues. Germline values: CDR1 KGHSH, CDR2 LQKENI. The ends were cut back, 3 bases at V and 2 bases at J, with 7 bases in the middle. The CDR3 nucleotides read TGTGCCAGCTCACCCGACAGAAACTATGGCTACACCTTC. Its translation: CASSPDRNYGYTF.